This entry is about one TCR beta chain. This entry belongs to a study of chemoradiotherapy in HPV16-positive cancers. Across the study: Two HPV16-positive patients' cells yielded candidate HPV-specific clones and common motifs.

Using immunoSEQ multiplex PCR, the repertoire was profiled, and TCRdb retains in-frame clones only, with some absent. Of about 5,400 clones in the sample, about 85% were seen once. CDR3 length: 13 residues. Trimming removed 10 bases from V and 8 bases from J, with 20 bases in between. Germline V gene lookup returns CDR1 MNHNS and CDR2 SASEGT. The clonotype comes from a human donor with HPV-associated anogenital cancer. V is TRBV6-1 and J is TRBJ1-2; no clear D gene. Here the sequenced sample was tumor tissue, taken from a patient who underwent chemoradiotherapy. The CDR3 nucleotides read TGTGCCACACAGATTAGACAAGGCGGAGGCTACACCTTC. This gives the protein CATQIRQGGGYTF.